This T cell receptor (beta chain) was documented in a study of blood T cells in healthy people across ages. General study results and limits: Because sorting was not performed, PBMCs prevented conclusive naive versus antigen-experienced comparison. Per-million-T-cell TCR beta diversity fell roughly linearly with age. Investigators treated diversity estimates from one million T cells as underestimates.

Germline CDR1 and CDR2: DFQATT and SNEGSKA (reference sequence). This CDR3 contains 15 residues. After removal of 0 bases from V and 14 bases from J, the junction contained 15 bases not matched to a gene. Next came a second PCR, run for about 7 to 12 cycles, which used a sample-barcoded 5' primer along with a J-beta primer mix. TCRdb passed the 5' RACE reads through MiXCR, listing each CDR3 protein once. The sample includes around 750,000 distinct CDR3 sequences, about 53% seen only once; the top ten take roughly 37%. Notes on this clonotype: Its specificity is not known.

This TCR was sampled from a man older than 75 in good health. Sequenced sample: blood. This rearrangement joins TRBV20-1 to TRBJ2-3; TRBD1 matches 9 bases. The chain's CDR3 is CSAREDRGVDRYAYF. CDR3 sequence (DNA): TGCAGTGCTAGAGAAGACAGGGGGGTGGACAGATACGCGTATTTT.